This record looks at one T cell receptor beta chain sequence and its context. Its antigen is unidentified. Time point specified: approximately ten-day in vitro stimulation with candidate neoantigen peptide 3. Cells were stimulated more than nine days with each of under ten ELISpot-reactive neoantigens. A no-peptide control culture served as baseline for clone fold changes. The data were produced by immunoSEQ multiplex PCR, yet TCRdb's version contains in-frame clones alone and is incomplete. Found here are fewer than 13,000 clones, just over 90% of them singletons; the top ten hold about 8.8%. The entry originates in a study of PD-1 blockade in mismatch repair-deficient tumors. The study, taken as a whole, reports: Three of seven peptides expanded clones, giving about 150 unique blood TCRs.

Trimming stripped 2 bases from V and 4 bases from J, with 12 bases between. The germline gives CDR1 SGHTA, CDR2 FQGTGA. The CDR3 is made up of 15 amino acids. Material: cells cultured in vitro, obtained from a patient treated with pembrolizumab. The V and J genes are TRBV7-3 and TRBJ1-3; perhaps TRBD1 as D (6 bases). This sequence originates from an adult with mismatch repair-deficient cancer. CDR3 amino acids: CASSLSQGTGNTIYF. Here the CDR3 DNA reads TGTGCCAGCAGCTTATCCCAGGGGACGGGAAACACCATATATTTT.